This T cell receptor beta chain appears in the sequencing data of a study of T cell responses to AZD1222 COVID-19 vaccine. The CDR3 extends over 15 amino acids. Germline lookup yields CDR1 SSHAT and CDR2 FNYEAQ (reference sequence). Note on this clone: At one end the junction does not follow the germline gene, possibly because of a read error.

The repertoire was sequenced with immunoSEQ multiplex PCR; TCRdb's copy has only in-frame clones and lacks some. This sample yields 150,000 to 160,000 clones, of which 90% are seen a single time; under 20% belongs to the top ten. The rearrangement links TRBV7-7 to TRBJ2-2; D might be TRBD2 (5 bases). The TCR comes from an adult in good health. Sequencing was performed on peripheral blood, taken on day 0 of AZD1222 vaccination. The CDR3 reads CASSSTPLEAGELFF. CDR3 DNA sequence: TGTGCTAGCAGCTCGACCCCCCTGGAGGCCGGGGAGCTGTTTTTT.